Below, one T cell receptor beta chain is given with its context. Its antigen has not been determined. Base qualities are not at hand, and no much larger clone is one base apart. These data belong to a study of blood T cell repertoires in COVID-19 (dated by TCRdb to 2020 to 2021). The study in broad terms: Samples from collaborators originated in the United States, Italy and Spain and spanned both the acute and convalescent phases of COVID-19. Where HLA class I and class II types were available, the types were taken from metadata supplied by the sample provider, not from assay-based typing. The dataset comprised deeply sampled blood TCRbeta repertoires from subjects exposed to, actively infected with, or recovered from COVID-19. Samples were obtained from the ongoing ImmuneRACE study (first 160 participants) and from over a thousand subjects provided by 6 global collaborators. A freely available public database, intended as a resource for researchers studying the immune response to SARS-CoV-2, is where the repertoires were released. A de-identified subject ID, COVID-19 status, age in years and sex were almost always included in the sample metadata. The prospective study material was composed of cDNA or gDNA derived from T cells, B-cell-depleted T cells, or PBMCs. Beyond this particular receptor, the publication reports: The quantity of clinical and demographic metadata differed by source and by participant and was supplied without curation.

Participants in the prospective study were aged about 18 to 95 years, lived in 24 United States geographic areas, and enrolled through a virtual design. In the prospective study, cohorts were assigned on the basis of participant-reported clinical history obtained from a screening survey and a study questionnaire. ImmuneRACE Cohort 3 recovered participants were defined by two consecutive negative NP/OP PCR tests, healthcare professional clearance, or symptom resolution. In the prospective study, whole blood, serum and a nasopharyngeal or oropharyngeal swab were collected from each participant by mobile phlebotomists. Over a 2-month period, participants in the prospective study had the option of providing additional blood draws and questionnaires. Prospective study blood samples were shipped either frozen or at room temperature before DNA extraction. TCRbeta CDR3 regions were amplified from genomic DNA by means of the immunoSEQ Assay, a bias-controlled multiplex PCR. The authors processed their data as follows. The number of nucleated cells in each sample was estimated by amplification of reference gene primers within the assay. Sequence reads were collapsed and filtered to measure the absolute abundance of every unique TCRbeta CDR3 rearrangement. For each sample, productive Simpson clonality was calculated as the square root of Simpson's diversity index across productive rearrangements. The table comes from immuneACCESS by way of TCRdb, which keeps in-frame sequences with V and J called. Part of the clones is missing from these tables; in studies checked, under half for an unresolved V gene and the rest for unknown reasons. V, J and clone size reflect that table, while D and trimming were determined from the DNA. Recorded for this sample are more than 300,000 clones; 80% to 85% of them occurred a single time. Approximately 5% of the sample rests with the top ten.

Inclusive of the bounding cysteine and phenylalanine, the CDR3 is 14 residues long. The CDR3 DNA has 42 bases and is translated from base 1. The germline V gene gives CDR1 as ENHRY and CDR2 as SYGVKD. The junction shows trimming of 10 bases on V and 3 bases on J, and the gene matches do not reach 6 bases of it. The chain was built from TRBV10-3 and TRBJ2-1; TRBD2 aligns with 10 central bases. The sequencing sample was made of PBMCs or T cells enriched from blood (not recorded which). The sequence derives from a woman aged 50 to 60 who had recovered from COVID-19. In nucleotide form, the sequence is TGTGCCACGGGATCTAGCGGGAGCTACAATGAGCAGTTCTTC. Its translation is CATGSSGSYNEQFF.